This entry lists 29 T cell receptor beta chains sequenced from one sample in a study of shared clonotypes between healthy human individuals. TCRdb keeps only in-frame clones here, not all; method: immunoSEQ multiplex PCR. Among 2,500,000 or so clones listed, roughly 92% were seen once. The sample taken for sequencing was naive CD4+ T cells sorted from blood. Stated subset: CD45RA+ positively selected. These receptors came from a man between 18 and 35 years old in good health.

The rearrangement uses TRBV6-5 and TRBJ2-7; D possibly matches TRBD1 or TRBD2 (5 bases each). Trimming shortened V by 5 bases and J by 2 bases, and 13 bases separated the two germline ends. The CDR3 contains 14 residues. CDR1 and CDR2 from the germline V gene are MNHEY and SVGAGI. The CDR3 DNA is TGTGCCAGCAGTGGACGGACGGGACCCTACGAGCAGTACTTC. Translated: CASSGRTGPYEQYF.

The chain has TRBV6-5 and TRBJ1-2; D not resolved. The V gene's germline CDR1 is MNHEY and CDR2 SVGAGI. CDR3 length equals 15 residues. The V end lost 2 bases, the J end lost 5 bases, and 15 bases lay between the germline ends. CDR3 nucleotide sequence: TGTGCCAGCAGTTACGGGGAGGGATGGAGATATGGCTACACCTTC. Translation: CASSYGEGWRYGYTF.

The chain combines TRBV28 with TRBJ1-2; D possibly corresponds to TRBD1 (5 bases). Looked up from germline, CDR1 is MDHEN and CDR2 is SYDVKM. The CDR3 is made up of 16 amino acids. Trimming removed 5 bases at V and 1 base at J, with 17 bases between. As DNA, the CDR3 is TGTGCCAGCAGTCCGGCGGGGCAGGGCTTTAACTATGGCTACACCTTC. Amino acids: CASSPAGQGFNYGYTF.

The rearrangement uses TRBV27 and TRBJ2-5, with D maybe TRBD2 (5 bases). The CDR3 consists of 14 residues. V was trimmed by 8 bases and J by 2 bases, leaving 15 bases between them. CDR1 is MNHEY, CDR2 SMNVEV, per germline (reference sequence). The DNA for the CDR3 is TGTGCCAGCCAGGCGGGTCGGATGCAAGAGACCCAGTACTTC. Translating it yields CASQAGRMQETQYF.

The J gene is TRBJ1-4, the V gene TRBV9, with TRBD1 matching 8 bases. The V segment lost 3 bases and the J segment 11 bases; nucleotides outside the gene matches: 12. The CDR3 spans 15 residues. Germline values: CDR1 SGDLS, CDR2 YYNGEE. CDR3 sequence reads: CASSEQGDFLGKLFF. The CDR3 DNA is TGTGCCAGCAGCGAACAGGGGGATTTCCTTGGGAAACTGTTTTTT.

This clone was picked up one time. This chain uses TRBV10-3 with TRBJ1-1; D perhaps matches TRBD1 (6 bases). V lost 7 bases and J lost 4, with 16 bases in between. The CDR3 loop spans 14 amino acids. Germline V gives CDR1 ENHRY, CDR2 SYGVKD. CDR3 coding DNA: TGTGCCATCACCGCAGGGGTGGGATCCACTGAAGCTTTCTTT. The encoded protein is CAITAGVGSTEAFF.

The chain couples TRBV30 to TRBJ1-2; no reliable D call. V was clipped by 4 bases and J by 5 bases, with 17 bases between them. Germline CDR1 and CDR2: GTSNPN and SVGIG (reference sequence). This CDR3 has 14 amino acids. The CDR3 coding sequence is TGTGCCTGGACAGACTCTTCCGGAGGTTATGGCTACACCTTC. This translates into CAWTDSSGGYGYTF.

The genes are TRBV30 and TRBJ2-7; D not certain. The CDR3 has 12 amino acids. V gave up 2 bases and J gave up 6 bases, with 11 bases separating them. Germline V gene lookup returns CDR1 GTSNPN and CDR2 SVGIG (reference sequence). CDR3 residues: CAWSQKGTEQYF. Written as DNA, the CDR3 is TGTGCCTGGAGTCAGAAGGGAACCGAGCAGTACTTC.

The chain links TRBV6-5 to TRBJ2-6; D gene unclear. Germline V gene lookup returns CDR1 MNHEY and CDR2 SVGAGI. CDR3 length: 12 amino acids. V lost 8 bases and J 0 bases, leaving 2 bases between the germline ends. The CDR3 loop reads CASVSGANVLTF. Written as DNA, the CDR3 is TGTGCCAGCGTCTCTGGGGCCAACGTCCTGACTTTC.

V and J are TRBV29-1 and TRBJ1-5, with 7 bases matching TRBD1. Per the germline V gene, CDR1 is SQVTM and CDR2 is ANQGSEA. This CDR3 comprises 17 residues. The V segment lost 0 bases and the J segment 0 bases; nucleotides outside the gene matches: 8. The CDR3 region has the DNA TGCAGCGTTGAAGAGGGAACAGGGGCTAATAGCAATCAGCCCCAGCATTTT. Translated: CSVEEGTGANSNQPQHF.

This clone was seen more than once but under ten times. The chain combines TRBV13 with TRBJ2-7; TRBD2 agrees at 12 bases. Germline CDR1 is PRHDT and CDR2 is FYEKMQ (reference sequence). V was clipped by 9 bases and J by 7 bases; unmatched bases: 10. The CDR3 length is 14 residues. The CDR3 sequence: CASRTSGVLREQYF. CDR3 nucleotide sequence: TGTGCCAGTCGGACTAGCGGGGTACTACGGGAGCAGTACTTC.

The chain recombines TRBV6-5 with TRBJ1-5; 8 nucleotides match TRBD1. The ends lost 7 bases at V and 6 bases at J; junction bases unmatched: 8. Per the germline V gene, CDR1 is MNHEY and CDR2 is SVGAGI. CDR3 size: 14 residues. CDR3 DNA: TGTGCCAGCACCTATGGACAGGGTGGTCAGCCCCAGCATTTT. This encodes CASTYGQGGQPQHF.

In regard to this clone: The same CDR3 can be traced to other DNA sequences in this sample. The chain employs TRBV5-1 and TRBJ2-5, with TRBD1 as a possible D gene (6 bases). Trimming took off 0 bases at V and 3 bases at J, with 9 bases between the two ends. CDR1 is SGHRS and CDR2 is YFSETQ in the germline V gene. CDR3 length equals 14 residues. DNA for the CDR3: TGCGCCAGCAGCTTGGTTTCAGGGGAAGAGACCCAGTACTTC. Its translation is CASSLVSGEETQYF.

Notes on this clone: This sample includes further DNA sequences coding for the same CDR3. The V call is TRBV6-1, the J call TRBJ2-2; D is unclear. The CDR3 loop spans 12 amino acids. Trimming took off 2 bases at V and 5 bases at J, with 3 bases between the two ends. CDR1 is MNHNS, CDR2 SASEGT, per germline. The CDR3 coding sequence is TGTGCCAGCAGTGAAACGACCGGGGAGCTGTTTTTT. As protein: CASSETTGELFF.

This rearrangement joins TRBV10-3 to TRBJ2-3; D might be TRBD1 or TRBD2, each matching 5 bases. Germline V lookup: CDR1 ENHRY, CDR2 SYGVKD. This CDR3 contains 15 residues. Trimming stripped 4 bases from V and 4 bases from J, with 15 bases between. Written as DNA, the CDR3 is TGTGCCATCAGTGGTGGCCAGGGAGCGGCAGATACGCAGTATTTT. This codes for CAISGGQGAADTQYF.

The rearrangement joins TRBV28 to TRBJ1-2, with D possibly being TRBD1 (6 bases). The germline V gene has CDR1 MDHEN and CDR2 SYDVKM. This CDR3 has 14 amino acids. The V end was cut by 2 bases, the J end by 2 bases, with 9 bases between. In DNA form, the CDR3 reads TGTGCCAGCAGTTTAGAGGGGGGAAACTATGGCTACACCTTC. It translates to CASSLEGGNYGYTF.

J is TRBJ1-5 and V is TRBV10-3; D is uncertain. Deletions cut 1 base from V and 0 bases from J, with 10 bases between. Germline values: CDR1 ENHRY, CDR2 SYGVKD. CDR3 size: 16 residues. In DNA, the CDR3 is TGTGCCATCAGTGAGTTGGCAGACTTTAGCAATCAGCCCCAGCATTTT. This encodes CAISELADFSNQPQHF.

The J gene is TRBJ1-2, the V gene TRBV2; D gene ambiguous. Trimming took 4 bases from V and 6 from J, leaving 12 bases between them. This CDR3 has 13 amino acids. Looked up from germline, CDR1 is SNHLY and CDR2 is FYNNEI. The CDR3 DNA is TGTGCCAGCAGTGTCCAGAGTAAAAATGGCTACACCTTC. Translated, it gives CASSVQSKNGYTF.

The V call is TRBV19, the J call TRBJ2-3; either TRBD1 or TRBD2 may supply D (6 bases each). Germline CDR1 is LNHDA and CDR2 is SQIVND (reference sequence). CDR3 length equals 15 residues. Trimming removed 4 bases from V and 2 bases from J, with 13 bases in between. The CDR3: CASSNRDSLTDTQYF. The CDR3 DNA reads TGTGCCAGTAGTAACAGGGACTCCCTCACAGATACGCAGTATTTT.

The chain is built from TRBV7-9 and TRBJ1-5; 9 bases match TRBD1. The CDR3 covers 15 residues. The J segment lost 3 bases and the V segment lost 4 bases, leaving 4 bases of the junction unmatched. Germline values: CDR1 SEHNR, CDR2 FQNEAQ (reference sequence). The CDR3 spells CASSYGQGPNQPQHF. As DNA, the CDR3 is TGTGCCAGCAGCTACGGACAGGGGCCCAATCAGCCCCAGCATTTT. The complete variable domain, with remaining parts taken from reference TRBV7-9 and TRBJ1-5, reads DTGVSQNPRHKITKRGQNVTFRCDPISEHNRLYWYRQTLGQGPEFLTYFQNEAQLEKSRLLSDRFSAERPKGSFSTLEIQRTEQGDSAMYLCASSYGQGPNQPQHFGDGTRLSIL.

This clone was detected only once. This CDR3 is CASSPGGGGYEQYF. The CDR3 nucleotides read TGTGCCAGCTCACCGGGTGGGGGAGGATACGAGCAGTACTTC. This rearrangement joins TRBV18 to TRBJ2-7; the D gene is possibly TRBD2 (6 bases). Germline V lookup: CDR1 KGHSH, CDR2 LQKENI. The CDR3 length is 14 residues. Trimming stripped 3 bases from V and 4 bases from J, with 13 bases between.

The rearrangement links TRBV11-2 to TRBJ2-4; no reliable D call. Trimming left V 3 bases short and J 6 bases short, with 6 bases between. The CDR3 has 12 residues. Germline V lookup: CDR1 SGHAT, CDR2 FQNNGV. DNA for the CDR3: TGTGCCAGCAGCTTTTCCGGAAACATTCAGTACTTC. Translating it yields CASSFSGNIQYF.

J is TRBJ2-7 and V is TRBV19; D is perhaps TRBD1 (5 bases). Trimming removed 3 bases at V and 8 bases at J, with 14 bases between. The CDR3 contains 13 residues. Germline V gene lookup returns CDR1 LNHDA and CDR2 SQIVND (reference sequence). CDR3 sequence (DNA): TGTGCCAGTAGTATCTTAGGCCCGGACAAGCAGTACTTC. Its translation is CASSILGPDKQYF.

This clone has only one observation. V is TRBV11-2 and J is TRBJ2-1; 10 bases are a match to TRBD2. CDR1 SGHAT and CDR2 FQNNGV come from the germline V gene. There are 15 residues in the CDR3. Trimming took 5 bases from V and 2 from J; bases not matched to a gene: 3. The CDR3 loop reads CASSRTSGAYNEQFF. CDR3 nucleotide sequence: TGTGCCAGCAGCAGGACTAGCGGAGCCTACAATGAGCAGTTCTTC. Full variable domain (outside the CDR3, taken from reference TRBV11-2 and TRBJ2-1): EAGVAQSPRYKIIEKRQSVAFWCNPISGHATLYWYQQILGQGPKLLIQFQNNGVVDDSQLPKDRFSAERLKGVDSTLKIQPAKLEDSAVYLCASSRTSGAYNEQFFGPGTRLTVL.

The chain combines TRBV28 with TRBJ2-7; D is unresolved. The CDR3 is made up of 15 amino acids. CDR1 is MDHEN, CDR2 SYDVKM, per germline. Trimming shortened V by 3 bases and J by 6 bases, and 18 bases separated the two germline ends. The CDR3 region is CASSFRSRPLAEQYF. The CDR3, as DNA: TGTGCCAGCAGTTTCCGCTCACGTCCCCTGGCCGAGCAGTACTTC.

This chain connects TRBV10-3 to TRBJ2-7; a possible D gene is TRBD1 (5 bases). The CDR3 loop spans 12 amino acids. Trimming stripped 11 bases from V and 4 bases from J, with 15 bases between. Germline loops: CDR1 ENHRY, CDR2 SYGVKD. CDR3 DNA sequence: TGTGCCCTAGGGGATATCGGGTACGAGCAGTACTTC. This encodes CALGDIGYEQYF.

The chain links TRBV27 to TRBJ1-6, with 10 bases that match TRBD1. The V gene's germline CDR1 is MNHEY and CDR2 SMNVEV (reference sequence). V shed 4 bases and J 4 bases; nucleotides not matched to a gene: 4. CDR3 size: 16 residues. The DNA of the CDR3 is TGTGCCAGCAGTTCGAGGACAGGGGGTTATAATTCACCCCTCCACTTT. It translates to CASSSRTGGYNSPLHF.

This sequence joins TRBV18 and TRBJ1-1; a weak D match, TRBD1 (5 bases). With 3 bases removed from V and 4 bases from J, the gap between germline ends came to 15 bases. CDR1 and CDR2 from the germline V gene are KGHSH and LQKENI. The CDR3 spans 15 residues. The CDR3, as DNA: TGTGCCAGCTCACCTCCTGGGACCCCTTTCACTGAAGCTTTCTTT. It encodes CASSPPGTPFTEAFF.

V and J are TRBV10-3 and TRBJ2-2, with 7 nucleotides matching TRBD1. In germline, CDR1 is ENHRY, CDR2 SYGVKD. The ends lost 10 bases at V and 1 base at J; junction bases unmatched: 6. The CDR3 has 14 amino acids. CDR3 nucleotide sequence: TGTGCCAACCGAGGGGGCTGGAACACCGGGGAGCTGTTTTTT. Encoded protein: CANRGGWNTGELFF.